This T cell receptor (beta chain) is from a study of graft-versus-host responses after intestinal transplantation. Looking at the study overall: The study gave all recipients anti-thymocyte globulin induction, then tacrolimus and steroids for 2 to 3 years.

Researchers placed about 200,000 CFSE-labeled responder cells in culture with about 200,000 irradiated, violet-dye-labeled stimulator cells. The CDR3 has 15 residues. The V end was cut by 1 base, the J end by 1 base, with 11 bases between. Germline CDR1 is GTSNPN and CDR2 is SVGIG (reference sequence). TCRdb keeps only in-frame clones here, not all; method: immunoSEQ multiplex PCR. The table includes about 15,000 clones, approximately 38% detected once. The V call is TRBV30, the J call TRBJ1-5, with D possibly TRBD1 on 5 matching bases. The sample here was alloreactive CD8+ T cells from a mixed lymphocyte reaction culture, taken before intestinal transplant. The sample's subset: CFSE-low proliferating T cells sorted from roughly six-day pre-transplant mixed lymphocyte reaction (GvH or HvG direction). The clonotype comes from a human patient who received an intestinal transplant. The CDR3, as DNA: TGTGCCTGGAGTGAAGGGGTCGTAAGCAATCAGCCCCAGCATTTT. It translates to CAWSEGVVSNQPQHF.